This TCR beta chain was captured by sequencing in a study of cytomegalovirus exposure and HLA in healthy donors. With respect to this clone: Antigen specificity is unknown.

Vbeta (60) and Jbeta (13) primers were used in the PCR. Sequenced by immunoSEQ multiplex PCR; TCRdb stores in-frame clones only, minus some. The sample has roughly 150,000 clones, around 80% seen once; the top ten hold around 1.5%. The CDR3 covers 15 residues. V was pared by 5 bases and J by 0 bases, with 3 bases of the junction left unmatched. The germline CDR1 and CDR2 sequences are MNHEY and SVGAGI. General study points: Reportedly, a later analysis found an Asian-associated ancestry cluster had fewer N-insertions than the approximately 670-donor mean. Presence/absence analyses assumed roughly uniform sequencing depth across donors.

V is TRBV6-5 and J is TRBJ2-1; 8 nucleotides line up with TRBD1. This TCR came from a girl aged 5-17 years in good health and CMV-seropositive. Sequencing was carried out using PBMCs. The CDR3 here is CASSTTGGSYNEQFF. CDR3 nucleotide sequence: TGTGCCAGCAGTACCACAGGGGGCTCCTACAATGAGCAGTTCTTC.